This T cell receptor beta chain was identified in a study of cytomegalovirus exposure and HLA in healthy donors. Study-wide points: Testing in vitro showed a few CMV-associated chains specific for CMV antigens. Several top significant clusters appeared, in a later analysis, to be linked to common viral pathogens.

Germline trimming cut 3 bases from V and 4 bases from J; bases unmatched to any gene: 7. The CDR3 is 16 residues long. Germline values: CDR1 MNHEY, CDR2 SMNVEV (reference sequence). Regarding this clone: Its antigen is as yet unknown.

The primer mix had 60 Vbeta and 13 Jbeta primers. Sequenced by immunoSEQ multiplex PCR; TCRdb stores in-frame clones only, minus some. Of about 160,000 clones detected, under 90% appear once; the ten largest clones hold roughly 5%. What was sequenced was PBMCs. This TCR derives from a man aged 30 to 39 in good health and CMV-seronegative. The gene calls are TRBV27 and TRBJ2-1, with 9 nucleotides matching TRBD2. DNA for the CDR3: TGTGCCAGCAGTTTCGAGCTAGCGGGGACATACAATGAGCAGTTCTTC. The encoded protein is CASSFELAGTYNEQFF.